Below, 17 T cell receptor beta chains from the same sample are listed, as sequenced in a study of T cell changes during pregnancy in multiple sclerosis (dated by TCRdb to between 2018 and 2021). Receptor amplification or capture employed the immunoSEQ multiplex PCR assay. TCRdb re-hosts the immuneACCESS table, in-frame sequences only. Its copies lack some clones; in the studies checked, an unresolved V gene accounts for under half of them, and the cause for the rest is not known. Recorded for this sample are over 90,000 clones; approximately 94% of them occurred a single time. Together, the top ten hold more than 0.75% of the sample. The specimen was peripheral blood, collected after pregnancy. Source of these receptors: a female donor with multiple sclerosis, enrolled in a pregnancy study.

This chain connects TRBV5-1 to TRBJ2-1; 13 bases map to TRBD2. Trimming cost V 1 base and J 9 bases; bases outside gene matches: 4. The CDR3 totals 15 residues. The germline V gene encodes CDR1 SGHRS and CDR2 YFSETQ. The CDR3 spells CASSLTSGRAGEQFF. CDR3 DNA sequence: TGCGCCAGCAGCTTGACTAGCGGGAGGGCGGGTGAGCAGTTCTTC.

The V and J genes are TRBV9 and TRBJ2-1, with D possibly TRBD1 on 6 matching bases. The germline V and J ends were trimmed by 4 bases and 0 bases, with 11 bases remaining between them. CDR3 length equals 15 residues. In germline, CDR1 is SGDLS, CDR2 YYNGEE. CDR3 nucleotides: TGTGCCAGCAGCCCCGGACAGTTCTCCTACAATGAGCAGTTCTTC. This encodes CASSPGQFSYNEQFF.

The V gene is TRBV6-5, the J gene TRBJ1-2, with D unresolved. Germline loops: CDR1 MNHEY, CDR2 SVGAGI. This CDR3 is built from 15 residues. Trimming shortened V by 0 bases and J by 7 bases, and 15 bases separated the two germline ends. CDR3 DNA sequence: TGTGCCAGCAGTTACTCGACCGTGGAGTTGAGTGGCTACACCTTC. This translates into CASSYSTVELSGYTF.

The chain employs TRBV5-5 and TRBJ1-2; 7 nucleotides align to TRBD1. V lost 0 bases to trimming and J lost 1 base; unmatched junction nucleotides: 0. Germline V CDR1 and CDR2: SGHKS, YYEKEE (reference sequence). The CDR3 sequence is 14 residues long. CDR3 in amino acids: CASSLDRGNYGYTF. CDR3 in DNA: TGTGCCAGCAGCTTGGACAGGGGTAACTATGGCTACACCTTC.

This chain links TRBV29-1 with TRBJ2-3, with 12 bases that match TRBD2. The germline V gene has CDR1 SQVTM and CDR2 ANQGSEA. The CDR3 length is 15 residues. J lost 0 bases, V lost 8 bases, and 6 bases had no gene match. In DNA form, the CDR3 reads TGCAGCATACCTGGGACTAGCGGGAGCACAGATACGCAGTATTTT. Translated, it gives CSIPGTSGSTDTQYF.

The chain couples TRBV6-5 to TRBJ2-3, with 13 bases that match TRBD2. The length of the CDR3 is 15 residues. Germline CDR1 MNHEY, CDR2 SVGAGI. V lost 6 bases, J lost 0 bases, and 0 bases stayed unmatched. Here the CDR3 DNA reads TGTGCCAGCAGACTAGCGGGAGGGAGCACAGATACGCAGTATTTT. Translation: CASRLAGGSTDTQYF.

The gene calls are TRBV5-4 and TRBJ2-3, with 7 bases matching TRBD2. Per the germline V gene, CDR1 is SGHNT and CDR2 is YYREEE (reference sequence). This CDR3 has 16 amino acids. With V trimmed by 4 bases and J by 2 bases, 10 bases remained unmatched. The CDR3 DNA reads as TGTGCCAGCAGCAATACTAGCGCCCGACTCACAGATACGCAGTATTTT. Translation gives CASSNTSARLTDTQYF. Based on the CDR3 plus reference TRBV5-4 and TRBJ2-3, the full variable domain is ETGVTQSPTHLIKTRGQQVTLRCSSQSGHNTVSWYQQALGQGPQFIFQYYREEENGRGNFPPRFSGLQFPNYSSELNVNALELDDSALYLCASSNTSARLTDTQYFGPGTRLTVL.

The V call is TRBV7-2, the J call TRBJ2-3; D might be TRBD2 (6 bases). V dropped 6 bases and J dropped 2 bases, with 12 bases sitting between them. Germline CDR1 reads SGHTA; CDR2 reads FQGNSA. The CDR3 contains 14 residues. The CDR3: CASRRRGNTDTQYF. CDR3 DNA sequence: TGTGCCAGCAGACGTCGGGGGAACACAGATACGCAGTATTTT.

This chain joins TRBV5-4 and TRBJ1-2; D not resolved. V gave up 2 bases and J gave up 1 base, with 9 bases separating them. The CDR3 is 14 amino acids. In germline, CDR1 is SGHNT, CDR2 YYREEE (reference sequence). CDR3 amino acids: CASSFGESNYGYTF. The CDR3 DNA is TGTGCCAGCAGCTTCGGGGAAAGTAACTATGGCTACACCTTC. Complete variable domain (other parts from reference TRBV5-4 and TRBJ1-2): ETGVTQSPTHLIKTRGQQVTLRCSSQSGHNTVSWYQQALGQGPQFIFQYYREEENGRGNFPPRFSGLQFPNYSSELNVNALELDDSALYLCASSFGESNYGYTFGSGTRLTVV.

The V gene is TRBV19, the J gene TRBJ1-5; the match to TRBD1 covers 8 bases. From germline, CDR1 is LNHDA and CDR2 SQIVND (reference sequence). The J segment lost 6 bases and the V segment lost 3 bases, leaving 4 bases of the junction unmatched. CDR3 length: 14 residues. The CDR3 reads CASSIPDRGQPQHF. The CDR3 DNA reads TGTGCCAGTAGTATTCCAGACAGGGGTCAGCCCCAGCATTTT.

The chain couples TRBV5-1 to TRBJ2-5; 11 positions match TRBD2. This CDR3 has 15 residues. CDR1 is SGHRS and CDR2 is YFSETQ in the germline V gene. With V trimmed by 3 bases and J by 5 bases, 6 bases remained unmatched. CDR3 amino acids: CASSSLAGVWETQYF. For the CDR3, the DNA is TGCGCCAGCAGCTCACTAGCGGGAGTATGGGAGACCCAGTACTTC.

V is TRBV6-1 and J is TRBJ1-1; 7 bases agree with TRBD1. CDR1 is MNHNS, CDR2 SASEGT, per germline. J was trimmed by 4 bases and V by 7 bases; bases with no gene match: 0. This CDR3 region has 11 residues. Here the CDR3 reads CASNRGTEAFF. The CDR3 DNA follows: TGTGCCAGCAACAGGGGCACTGAAGCTTTCTTT.

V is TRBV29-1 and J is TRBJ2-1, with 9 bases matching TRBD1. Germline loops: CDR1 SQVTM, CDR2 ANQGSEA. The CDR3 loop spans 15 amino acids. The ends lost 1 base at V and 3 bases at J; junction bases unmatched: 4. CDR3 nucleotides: TGCAGCGTTGAAGGGACAGGGGTTAGCTACAATGAGCAGTTCTTC. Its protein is CSVEGTGVSYNEQFF.

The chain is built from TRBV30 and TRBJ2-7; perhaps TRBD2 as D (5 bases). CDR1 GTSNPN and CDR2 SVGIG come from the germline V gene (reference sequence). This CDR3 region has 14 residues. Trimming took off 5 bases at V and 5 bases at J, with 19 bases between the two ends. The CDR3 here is CAWGGNGLRHEQYF. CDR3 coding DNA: TGTGCCTGGGGTGGGAATGGACTTAGGCACGAGCAGTACTTC.

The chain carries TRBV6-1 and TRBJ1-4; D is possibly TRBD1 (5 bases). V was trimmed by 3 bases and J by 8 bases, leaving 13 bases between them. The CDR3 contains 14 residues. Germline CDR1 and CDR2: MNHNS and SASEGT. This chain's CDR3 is CASSDWGVEEKLFF. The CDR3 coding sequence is TGTGCCAGCAGTGACTGGGGGGTTGAAGAAAAACTGTTTTTT.

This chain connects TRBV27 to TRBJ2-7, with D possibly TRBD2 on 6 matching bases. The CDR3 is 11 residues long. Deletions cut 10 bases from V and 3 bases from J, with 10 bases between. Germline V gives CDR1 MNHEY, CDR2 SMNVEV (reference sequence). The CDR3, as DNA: TGTGCCACCCGGACTATCTACGAGCAGTACTTC. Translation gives CATRTIYEQYF.

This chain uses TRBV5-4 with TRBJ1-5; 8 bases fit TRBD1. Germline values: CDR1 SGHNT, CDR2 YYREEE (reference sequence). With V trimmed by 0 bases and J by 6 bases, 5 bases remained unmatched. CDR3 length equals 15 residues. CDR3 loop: CASSLAGGAGQPQHF. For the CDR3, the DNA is TGTGCCAGCAGCTTGGCAGGGGGCGCGGGTCAGCCCCAGCATTTT.